Following are 26 T cell receptor beta chains from one sample sequenced in a study of T cells in Graves' hyperthyroidism and ophthalmopathy. What was amplified from RNA transcripts were TCR beta CDR3 regions. The HTBI primer set served for first-round RT-PCR of the TCR CDR3. TCRdb re-analysed the multiplex PCR reads in MiXCR, keeping a single row per CDR3 protein. This sample has 400,000 to 600,000 distinct CDR3 sequences, with more than 20% found just once. Material: blood. Receptors originate from a man between 18 and 29 years old with Graves' hyperthyroidism.

This clonotype was counted between two and nine times. The chain combines TRBV4-1 with TRBJ1-1; a possible D gene is TRBD1 (6 bases). The CDR3 is 18 amino acids. Germline V gene data show CDR1 as MGHRA and CDR2 as YSYEKL. Deletions cut 4 bases from V and 5 bases from J, with 26 bases between. As DNA, the CDR3 is TGCGCCAGCAGCCGCCTTGGGGGCCCCAGGGGTCCTCGGACTGAAGCTTTCTTT. It translates to CASSRLGGPRGPRTEAFF.

This clonotype was seen ten or more times. The chain employs TRBV7-2 and TRBJ1-2; D gene ambiguous. The CDR3 has 14 amino acids. Germline lookup yields CDR1 SGHTA and CDR2 FQGNSA. Trimming pared 2 bases from V and 0 bases from J, leaving 7 bases between. The DNA for the CDR3 is TGTGCCAGCAGCTTACGTCTAGCTAACTATGGCTACACCTTC. Its protein is CASSLRLANYGYTF.

This chain links TRBV12-3 or TRBV12-4 with TRBJ1-2; D not certain. This CDR3 has 13 amino acids. V was clipped by 2 bases and J by 7 bases, with 11 bases between them. The CDR3 DNA reads as TGTGCCAGCAGTTTAAGACTGCTCGGTGGCTACACCTTC. Its protein product is CASSLRLLGGYTF.

The gene calls are TRBV7-2 and TRBJ2-7, with 7 bases aligning to TRBD2. After removal of 6 bases from V and 3 bases from J, the junction contained 8 bases not matched to a gene. Germline-derived CDR1 and CDR2 are SGHTA and FQGNSA. This CDR3 is 14 amino acids long. CDR3 in DNA: TGTGCCAGCAGTTCTAAGCGGGGACTCTACGAGCAGTACTTC. This gives the protein CASSSKRGLYEQYF.

The J gene is TRBJ2-7, the V gene TRBV6-1; D not resolved. This CDR3 is built from 12 residues. Germline CDR1 is MNHNS and CDR2 is SASEGT. The V end was cut by 3 bases, the J end by 3 bases, with 6 bases between. CDR3 sequence: CASSDVSYEQYF. CDR3 nucleotide sequence: TGTGCCAGCAGTGACGTGAGCTACGAGCAGTACTTC.

The chain couples TRBV30 to TRBJ1-2, with 11 positions matching TRBD1. The V gene end was trimmed by 8 bases and the J gene end by 8 bases; junction bases not matched to a gene: 13. CDR1 and CDR2 from the germline V gene are GTSNPN and SVGIG (reference sequence). The CDR3 runs to 14 residues. CDR3 sequence: CARTPGTGGDGYTF. In nucleotides, the CDR3 is TGTGCCAGAACACCCGGGACAGGGGGAGACGGCTACACCTTC. The whole variable domain, filled in from reference TRBV30 and TRBJ1-2, reads SQTIHQWPATLVQPVGSPLSLECTVEGTSNPNLYWYRQAAGRGLQLLFYSVGIGQISSEVPQNLSASRPQDRQFILSSKKLLLSDSGFYLCARTPGTGGDGYTFGSGTRLTVV.

This clonotype was counted many times. The V call is TRBV12-3 or TRBV12-4, the J call TRBJ2-7, with a possible D match to TRBD2 (5 bases). V was shortened by 3 bases and J by 2 bases, with 14 bases between the two germline ends. The CDR3 has 15 residues. The CDR3 protein is CASSFYGGNPYEQYF. DNA for the CDR3: TGTGCCAGCAGTTTTTACGGAGGAAACCCCTACGAGCAGTACTTC.

The gene calls are TRBV20-1 and TRBJ2-6; no clear D gene. V dropped 0 bases and J dropped 2 bases, with 11 bases sitting between them. The germline V gene has CDR1 DFQATT and CDR2 SNEGSKA (reference sequence). This CDR3 has 16 residues. This CDR3 reads CSARDVGGAGANVLTF. The CDR3 nucleotides are TGCAGTGCTAGAGATGTCGGCGGAGCTGGGGCCAACGTCCTGACTTTC.

This clonotype was observed many times. The chain links TRBV7-9 to TRBJ1-1, with no clear D. Germline V gene sequence: CDR1 SEHNR, CDR2 FQNEAQ (reference sequence). V lost 10 bases to trimming and J lost 3 bases, with 9 bases between them. The CDR3 sequence is 11 residues long. The CDR3 region has the DNA TGTGCCACCCTGGGAGACACTGAAGCTTTCTTT. It yields the protein CATLGDTEAFF. The full variable domain, its missing parts supplied by reference TRBV7-9 and TRBJ1-1, is DTGVSQNPRHKITKRGQNVTFRCDPISEHNRLYWYRQTLGQGPEFLTYFQNEAQLEKSRLLSDRFSAERPKGSFSTLEIQRTEQGDSAMYLCATLGDTEAFFGQGTRLTVV.

In this sample, this clonotype turned up many times. The chain links TRBV28 to TRBJ1-2, with TRBD1 as a possible D gene (5 bases). This CDR3 is built from 13 residues. Germline CDR1 MDHEN, CDR2 SYDVKM. The germline V and J ends were trimmed by 5 bases and 4 bases, with 11 bases remaining between them. The CDR3 spells CASSAQGPYGYTF. The CDR3, as DNA: TGTGCCAGCAGTGCGCAGGGACCCTATGGCTACACCTTC.

This clonotype was seen only a few times. A much larger clonotype is one base distant, so this may be a read error. The chain is built from TRBV13 and TRBJ1-3; D call uncertain. The CDR3 length is 14 residues. Germline-derived CDR1 and CDR2 are PRHDT and FYEKMQ (reference sequence). CDR3 coding DNA: TGTGTCAGCAGCTTACTCAACTCTGGAAACACCATATATTTT. Protein: CVSSLLNSGNTIYF.

The rearrangement links TRBV15 to TRBJ1-5; 7 bases agree with TRBD1. The ends lost 9 bases at V and 8 bases at J; junction bases unmatched: 22. The CDR3 contains 17 residues. Germline V gene lookup returns CDR1 LNHNV and CDR2 YYDKDF (reference sequence). The DNA for the CDR3 is TGTGCCACGATTAGACCGGGACAGCAGAACGCCAGTAAGCCCCAGCATTTT. It translates to CATIRPGQQNASKPQHF.

The rearrangement links TRBV7-9 to TRBJ1-5, with D perhaps TRBD1 (5 bases). V shed 2 bases and J shed 5 bases, with 13 bases lying between them. CDR1 SEHNR and CDR2 FQNEAQ come from the germline V gene (reference sequence). CDR3 length: 15 residues. This chain's CDR3 is CASSLSRAGHQPQHF. DNA for the CDR3: TGTGCCAGCAGCTTAAGCAGGGCGGGACATCAGCCCCAGCATTTT.

The rearrangement uses TRBV6-2 or TRBV6-3 and TRBJ1-1; the match to TRBD1 covers 8 bases. CDR3 length: 15 amino acids. From germline, CDR1 is MNHEY and CDR2 SVGEGT. J lost 6 bases, V lost 2 bases, and 8 bases had no gene match. The DNA of the CDR3 is TGTGCCAGCAGTTACCAGAGGACAGGGAGCCCTGAAGCTTTCTTT. It is translated as CASSYQRTGSPEAFF.

This clonotype was observed many times. V and J are TRBV6-5 and TRBJ2-5; TRBD1 matches 8 bases. Germline lookup yields CDR1 MNHEY and CDR2 SVGAGI. The CDR3 has 15 residues. Trimming at V came to 1 base and at J to 3 bases, leaving 4 bases not matched to a gene. The DNA of the CDR3 is TGTGCCAGCAGTTACTGGACAGGGCAGGAAGAGACCCAGTACTTC. Protein product: CASSYWTGQEETQYF.

This clonotype was seen repeatedly, ten times or more. The gene calls are TRBV28 and TRBJ1-5; the D gene is possibly TRBD1 (6 bases). Germline V gene lookup returns CDR1 MDHEN and CDR2 SYDVKM. CDR3 length equals 18 residues. V shed 1 base and J shed 1 base, with 17 bases lying between them. CDR3 region: CASSLFPGAGMSNQPQHF. The CDR3 nucleotides read TGTGCCAGCAGTTTATTCCCGGGGGCAGGTATGAGCAATCAGCCCCAGCATTTT. Variable domain in full (rest from reference TRBV28 and TRBJ1-5): DVKVTQSSRYLVKRTGEKVFLECVQDMDHENMFWYRQDPGLGLRLIYFSYDVKMKEKGDIPEGYSVSREKKERFSLILESASTNQTSMYLCASSLFPGAGMSNQPQHFGDGTRLSIL.

Only one count was recorded for this clonotype. The chain is built from TRBV24-1 and TRBJ2-7, with 7 positions matching TRBD1. CDR1 and CDR2 from the germline V gene are KGHDR and SFDVKD. The V segment lost 10 bases and the J segment 3 bases; nucleotides outside the gene matches: 8. The CDR3 has 13 amino acids. CDR3 coding DNA: TGTGCCACGAGTACCGGGACAGTCTACGAGCAGTACTTC. Its protein product is CATSTGTVYEQYF.

This clonotype was picked up many times. The J gene is TRBJ2-7, the V gene TRBV2; 9 bases line up with TRBD1. CDR3 length equals 14 residues. The V gene's germline CDR1 is SNHLY and CDR2 FYNNEI. With 8 bases clipped from V and 4 bases from J, the junction kept 9 bases outside the gene matches. Here the CDR3 reads CASGQGTGSYEQYF. Here the CDR3 DNA reads TGTGCCAGCGGCCAGGGGACAGGGAGTTACGAGCAGTACTTC.

This clonotype was observed many times. The genes are TRBV14 and TRBJ2-6, with D hard to call. The CDR3 has 17 residues. In germline, CDR1 is SGHDN, CDR2 FVKESK. Trimming took 1 base from V and 3 from J, leaving 13 bases between them. This chain's CDR3 is CASSQGQAIDGANVLTF. In DNA form, the CDR3 reads TGTGCCAGCAGCCAAGGTCAGGCCATAGATGGGGCCAACGTCCTGACTTTC.

In regard to this clonotype: This may be a read error, as it is one base from a much larger clone. This sequence joins TRBV27 and TRBJ1-2; possibly TRBD1 for D (6 bases). The germline CDR1 and CDR2 sequences are MNHEY and SMNVEV (reference sequence). This CDR3 spans 13 amino acids. Trimming stripped 5 bases from V and 4 bases from J, with 11 bases between. The CDR3 spells CASSPGAPYGYTF. The CDR3 bases are TGTGCCAGCAGTCCAGGGGCACCCTATGGCTACACCTTC.

This clonotype was seen only a few times. The genes are TRBV13 and TRBJ2-4; 8 bases are a match to TRBD2. V lost 1 base to trimming and J lost 10 bases; unmatched junction nucleotides: 0. CDR3 length equals 12 residues. Germline V gene sequence: CDR1 PRHDT, CDR2 FYEKMQ (reference sequence). The CDR3 nucleotides are TGTGCCAGCAGCTTAGAGCGGGGGATTCAGTACTTC. Its translation: CASSLERGIQYF.

This chain uses TRBV12-3 or TRBV12-4 with TRBJ1-2; weak D call: TRBD1 (5 bases). The CDR3 consists of 14 residues. V dropped 5 bases and J dropped 0 bases, with 10 bases sitting between them. The CDR3 reads CASSRTISNYGYTF. The CDR3 coding sequence is TGTGCCAGCAGTCGGACAATTTCTAACTATGGCTACACCTTC.

This clonotype was counted many times. This rearrangement joins TRBV6-1 to TRBJ2-3, with a tentative D call TRBD1 (6 bases). Looked up from germline, CDR1 is MNHNS and CDR2 is SASEGT. The CDR3 loop spans 14 amino acids. V dropped 6 bases and J dropped 1 base, with 11 bases sitting between them. The CDR3 DNA follows: TGTGCCAGCAGAGACAGGTCCCGCACAGATACGCAGTATTTT. This codes for CASRDRSRTDTQYF.

This clonotype was detected ten times or more. The chain has TRBV20-1 and TRBJ2-7, with D uncertain. CDR1 and CDR2 from the germline V gene are DFQATT and SNEGSKA (reference sequence). The CDR3 has 16 amino acids. The ends were cut back, 0 bases at V and 7 bases at J, with 22 bases in the middle. CDR3 loop: CSARDPLTPRIMEQYF. CDR3 bases: TGCAGTGCTAGAGATCCTCTGACTCCTAGAATTATGGAGCAGTACTTC.

Many counts were recorded for this clonotype. The chain couples TRBV15 to TRBJ1-2; D gene unclear. CDR3 length equals 14 residues. Germline loops: CDR1 LNHNV, CDR2 YYDKDF (reference sequence). The V end was cut by 1 base, the J end by 4 bases, with 10 bases between. The CDR3: CATSRANLGYGYTF. Here the CDR3 DNA reads TGTGCCACCAGCAGAGCTAACCTAGGCTATGGCTACACCTTC.

CDR3 amino acids: CASNRPGTILPYEQYF. The CDR3 DNA reads as TGTGCCAGCAACCGACCCGGGACTATCCTTCCCTACGAGCAGTACTTC. The gene calls are TRBV28 and TRBJ2-7; TRBD2 agrees at 7 bases. V lost 7 bases and J lost 2; bases outside the gene matches: 14. The germline V gene encodes CDR1 MDHEN and CDR2 SYDVKM. The CDR3 has 16 amino acids.